The rows below give T cell receptor beta chains drawn from one sample of a study of blood T cells in healthy people across ages. TCRdb re-derived calls from the 5' RACE reads in MiXCR, one entry per CDR3 protein. Among 1.8 million or so distinct CDR3 sequences listed, approximately 39% were seen once. The sequenced material came from blood. The receptor set was obtained from a human donor in good health. Each CDR3 is given with its conserved first and last residue. A D gene is named only where the DNA matches it firmly.

TRBD2,TRBV20-1,CNALITSAGWETQYF
.,TRBV7-2,CASSLYAHEQYF
.,TRBV7-2,CASSLLPEDTEAFF
.,TRBV28,CASRTGGLGSYNEQFF
.,TRBV4-1,CASRYPGAHSGANVLTF
TRBD1,TRBV29-1,CSGGQGDVYGYTF
.,TRBV2,CASSEEQPQPQHF
.,TRBV4-2,CASSQVRPENRYTF
.,TRBV10-3,CAIKAIDDTQYF
TRBD1,TRBV9,CASSVAPGGITNYGYTF
.,TRBV6-2/TRBV6-3,CASSYPLLAGNSYEQYF
.,TRBV12-3/TRBV12-4,CASSPELNSNQPQHF
.,TRBV20-1,CSAPPRGDSSGNTIYF
.,TRBV27,CASSNFGHLHKQYF
TRBD2,TRBV5-1,CASSPRLAGGSTDTQYF
.,TRBV7-6,CASSSPWESSYEQYF
.,TRBV25-1,CASSDRGGYTF
TRBD1,TRBV5-1,CASSLGTGGGDGYTF
.,TRBV15,CATSRDPGMMYEQYF
TRBD1,TRBV29-1,CKLYPQGAGTEAFF
TRBD2,TRBV7-3,CASMVTGGPTDTQYF
TRBD1,TRBV6-5,CASRPTGYETQYF
TRBD1,TRBV11-3,CASSLADRGLATDTQYF
.,TRBV10-3,CAISGRLGTRVTNYGYTF
.,TRBV7-2,CASSLYPGIPYGYTF
.,TRBV29-1,CSVEGFADPNTEAFF
.,TRBV6-5,CASSYSEYCRAQWDIQYF
TRBD1,TRBV20-1,CSARRTGREQYF
TRBD2,TRBV3-1,CAGSGGTSGGVDTQYF
.,TRBV12-3/TRBV12-4,CASSRRQISNQPQHF
TRBD1,TRBV7-2,CASSPRGADREGYTF
.,TRBV9,CASSAQLVWYEQFF
.,TRBV29-1,CSVPTVLSGANVLTF
.,TRBV10-3,CAARASGRAYEQYF
TRBD2,TRBV28,CASSFKRGSYNEQFF
TRBD2,TRBV5-6,CAWSRGTSAYNEQFF
TRBD1,TRBV27,CASRRLGGADNQPQHF
.,TRBV12-3/TRBV12-4,CASSFSNKYTGELFF
.,TRBV7-9,CASSLINSGNTIYF
.,TRBV7-3,CASSLGPPTWGTEAFF
.,TRBV2,CASSEQATGELFF
.,TRBV5-1,CASSLTWLADGQYF
.,TRBV5-1,CASSFRDLYTEAFF